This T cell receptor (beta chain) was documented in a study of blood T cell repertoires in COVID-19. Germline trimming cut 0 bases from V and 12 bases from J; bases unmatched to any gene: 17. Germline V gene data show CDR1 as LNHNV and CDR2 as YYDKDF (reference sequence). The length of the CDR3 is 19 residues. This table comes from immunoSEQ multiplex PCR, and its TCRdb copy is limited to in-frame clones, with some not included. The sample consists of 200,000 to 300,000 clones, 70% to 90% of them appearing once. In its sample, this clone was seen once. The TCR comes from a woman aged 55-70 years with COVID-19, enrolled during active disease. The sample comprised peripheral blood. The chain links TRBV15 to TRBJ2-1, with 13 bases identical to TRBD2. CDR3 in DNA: TGTGCCACCAGCAGAGATTCGTGGGGAGGGACTAGCGGGATATGGTTGCAGTTCTTC. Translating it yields CATSRDSWGGTSGIWLQFF.